These T cell receptor beta chains were read from a single sample in a study of T cells in localized non-small cell lung cancer. Sequencing was performed with immunoSEQ multiplex PCR; in TCRdb, only in-frame clones are kept and a portion is missing. The sample includes roughly 3,400 clones, approximately 24% of them seen just once. Sequenced here: lung tumor tissue, sampled before any cancer treatment. The source is a woman aged 35 to 69 with stage I lung adenocarcinoma. The conserved cysteine and the conserved F or W are not part of the CDR3 here. The order of the fields is D gene, V gene, J gene, CDR3 length, CDR3 protein. D genes are given only for firm matches.

NA	TRBV28	TRBJ1-6	11	ASKGPMDSPLH
TRBD1	TRBV6-8	TRBJ1-5	12	ASNPTGSNQPQH
NA	TRBV18	TRBJ2-3	14	ASSPPSVTRRDTQY
NA	TRBV6-8	TRBJ1-1	11	AINQMEGAEAF
TRBD1	TRBV6-8	TRBJ2-2	15	ASTNPRQGRYTGELF
NA	TRBV1	TRBJ1-5	14	ASRPKPGDPNQPQH
TRBD2	TRBV6-8	TRBJ2-7	13	ASSYERGASYEQY
NA	TRBV7-2	TRBJ2-4	11	ASSAGSSNIQY
NA	TRBV6-7	TRBJ2-6	16	ASRSIEGDSSGANVLT
NA	TRBV5-1	TRBJ1-1	12	ASSLGPTNTEAF